The 3 T cell receptor beta chains given below trace back to one sample, sequenced in a study of blood T cell repertoires in COVID-19. Sequenced by immunoSEQ multiplex PCR; TCRdb stores in-frame clones only, minus some. In the table there are under 95,000 clones, around 88% of which are singletons. Sequencing was performed on peripheral blood. These receptors were obtained from a man aged 55-75 years with acute or convalescent COVID-19.

V and J are TRBV3-1 (or the pseudogene TRBV3-2) and TRBJ2-1; the D gene is possibly TRBD1 (6 bases). Trimming removed 4 bases at V and 0 bases at J, with 10 bases between. Per germline, CDR1 LGHDT and CDR2 YNNKEL (reference sequence). The CDR3 is 15 residues long. CDR3 amino acids: CASSPTGSSYNEQFF. The CDR3 DNA sequence: TGTGCCAGCAGCCCGACAGGAAGCTCCTACAATGAGCAGTTCTTC.

The V call is TRBV19, the J call TRBJ1-5; unclear D gene. From germline, CDR1 is LNHDA and CDR2 SQIVND (reference sequence). V gave up 6 bases and J gave up 7 bases, with 19 bases separating them. This CDR3 comprises 15 residues. CDR3 residues: CASRKEGPSGQPQHF. CDR3 bases: TGTGCCAGTAGGAAAGAGGGCCCTTCGGGACAGCCCCAGCATTTT.

The V gene is TRBV5-6, the J gene TRBJ1-2; D remains unclear. Trimming shortened V by 1 base and J by 4 bases, and 11 bases separated the two germline ends. Germline values: CDR1 SGHDT, CDR2 YYEEEE. The CDR3 sequence is 14 residues long. CDR3 loop: CASSLSYRSYGYTF. The CDR3 DNA reads TGTGCCAGCAGCTTGTCCTACAGAAGCTATGGCTACACCTTC.